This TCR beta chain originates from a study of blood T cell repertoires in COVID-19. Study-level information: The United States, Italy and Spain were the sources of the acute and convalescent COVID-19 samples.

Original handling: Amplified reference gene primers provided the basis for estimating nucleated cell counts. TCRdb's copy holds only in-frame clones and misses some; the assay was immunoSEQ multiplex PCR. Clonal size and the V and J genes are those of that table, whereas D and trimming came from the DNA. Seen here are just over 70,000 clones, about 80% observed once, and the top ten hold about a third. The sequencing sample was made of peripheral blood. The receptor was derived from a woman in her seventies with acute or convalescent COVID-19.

DNA for the CDR3: TGTGCCAGCAGCTTCGGGTGGTCGGGGGGTACTGAAGCTTTCTTT. This gives the protein CASSFGWSGGTEAFF. V usage is TRBV7-9 and J usage is TRBJ1-1; perhaps TRBD1 as D (5 bases). This CDR3 region has 15 residues. V was cut by 3 bases and J by 5 bases, with 16 bases left in between. Germline CDR1 SEHNR, CDR2 FQNEAQ (reference sequence).